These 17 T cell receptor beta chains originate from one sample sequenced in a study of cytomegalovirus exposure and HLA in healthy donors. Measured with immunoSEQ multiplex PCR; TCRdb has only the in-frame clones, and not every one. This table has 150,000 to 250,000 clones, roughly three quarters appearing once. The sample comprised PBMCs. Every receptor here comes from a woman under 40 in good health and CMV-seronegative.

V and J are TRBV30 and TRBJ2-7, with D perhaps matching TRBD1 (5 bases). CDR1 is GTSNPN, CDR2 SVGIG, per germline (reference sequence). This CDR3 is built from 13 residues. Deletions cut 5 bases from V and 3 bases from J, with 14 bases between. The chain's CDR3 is CAWFRKDNYEQYF. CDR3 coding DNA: TGTGCCTGGTTCCGGAAGGACAACTACGAGCAGTACTTC.

CDR3 loop: CASSVVVAPRGNEQFF. In DNA, the CDR3 is TGTGCCAGCAGCGTAGTAGTAGCTCCCAGGGGGAATGAGCAGTTCTTC. The chain joins TRBV9 to TRBJ2-1, with 7 bases lining up with TRBD1. The V and J ends lost 0 bases and 7 bases, in that order; junction bases with no gene match: 10. This CDR3 has 16 residues. The germline gives CDR1 SGDLS, CDR2 YYNGEE.

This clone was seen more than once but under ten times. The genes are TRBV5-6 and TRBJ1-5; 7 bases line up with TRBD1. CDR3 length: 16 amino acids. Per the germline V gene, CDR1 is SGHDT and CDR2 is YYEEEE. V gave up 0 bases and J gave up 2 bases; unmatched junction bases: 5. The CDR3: CASSLGPGQGNQPQHF. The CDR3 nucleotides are TGTGCCAGCAGCTTGGGGCCCGGACAGGGCAATCAGCCCCAGCATTTT. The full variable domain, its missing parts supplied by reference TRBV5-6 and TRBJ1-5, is DAGVTQSPTHLIKTRGQQVTLRCSPKSGHDTVSWYQQALGQGPQFIFQYYEEEERQRGNFPDRFSGHQFPNYSSELNVNALLLGDSALYLCASSLGPGQGNQPQHFGDGTRLSIL.

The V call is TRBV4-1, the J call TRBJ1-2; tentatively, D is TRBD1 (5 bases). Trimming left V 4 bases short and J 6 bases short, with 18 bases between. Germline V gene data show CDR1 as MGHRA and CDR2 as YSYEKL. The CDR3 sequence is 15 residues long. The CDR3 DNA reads TGCGCCAGCAGCCCCAGGGCCCCAGGGAGGGATGGCTACACCTTC. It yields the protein CASSPRAPGRDGYTF.

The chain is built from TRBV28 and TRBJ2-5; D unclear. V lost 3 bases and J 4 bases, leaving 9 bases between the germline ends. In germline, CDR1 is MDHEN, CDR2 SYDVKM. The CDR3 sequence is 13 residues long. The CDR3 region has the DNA TGTGCCAGCAGTTTGGCCGTAATAGAGACCCAGTACTTC. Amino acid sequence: CASSLAVIETQYF.

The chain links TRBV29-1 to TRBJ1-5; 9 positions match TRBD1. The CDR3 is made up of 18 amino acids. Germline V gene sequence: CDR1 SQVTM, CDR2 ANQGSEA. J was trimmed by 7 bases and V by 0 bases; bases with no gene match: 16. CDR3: CSVEDLQGAFRGLQPQHF. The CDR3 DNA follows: TGCAGCGTTGAAGATTTACAGGGGGCCTTCCGAGGGTTGCAGCCCCAGCATTTT.

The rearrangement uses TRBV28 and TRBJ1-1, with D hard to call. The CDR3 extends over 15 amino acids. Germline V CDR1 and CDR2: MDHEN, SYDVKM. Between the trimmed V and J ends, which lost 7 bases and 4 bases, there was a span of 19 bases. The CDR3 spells CASTRPRGVGTEAFF. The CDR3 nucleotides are TGTGCCAGCACTCGGCCCCGGGGTGTGGGCACTGAAGCTTTCTTT.

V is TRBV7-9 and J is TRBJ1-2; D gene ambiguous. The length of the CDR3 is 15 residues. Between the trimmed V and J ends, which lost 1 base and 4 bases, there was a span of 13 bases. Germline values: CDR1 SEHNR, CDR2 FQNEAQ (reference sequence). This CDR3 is CASSLERGRPYGYTF. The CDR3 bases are TGTGCCAGCAGCTTAGAGCGCGGGCGCCCCTATGGCTACACCTTC.

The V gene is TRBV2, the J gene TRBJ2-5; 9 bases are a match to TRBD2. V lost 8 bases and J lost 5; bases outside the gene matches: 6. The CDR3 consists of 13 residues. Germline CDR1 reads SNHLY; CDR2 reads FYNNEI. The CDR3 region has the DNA TGTGCCAGCTTAGCGGGGGTTATGGAGACCCAGTACTTC. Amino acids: CASLAGVMETQYF.

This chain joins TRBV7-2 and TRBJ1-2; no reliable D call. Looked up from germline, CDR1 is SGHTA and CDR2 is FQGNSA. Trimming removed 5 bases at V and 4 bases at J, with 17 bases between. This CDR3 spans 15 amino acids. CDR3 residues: CASSPFQPTGYGYTF. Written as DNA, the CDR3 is TGTGCCAGCAGCCCGTTCCAACCTACCGGCTATGGCTACACCTTC.

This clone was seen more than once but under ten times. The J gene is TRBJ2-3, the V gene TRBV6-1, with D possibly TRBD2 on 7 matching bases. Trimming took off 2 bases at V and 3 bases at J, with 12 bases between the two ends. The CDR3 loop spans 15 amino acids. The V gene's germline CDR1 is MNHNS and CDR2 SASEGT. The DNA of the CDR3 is TGTGCCAGCAGTGAACTGGGGGGGACAACAGATACGCAGTATTTT. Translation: CASSELGGTTDTQYF.

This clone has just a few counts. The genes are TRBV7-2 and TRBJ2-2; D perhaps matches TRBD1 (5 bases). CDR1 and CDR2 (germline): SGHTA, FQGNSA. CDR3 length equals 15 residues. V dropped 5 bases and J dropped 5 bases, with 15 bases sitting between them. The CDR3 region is CASSHDSGRTGELFF. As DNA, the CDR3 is TGTGCCAGCAGCCACGACAGTGGAAGGACCGGGGAGCTGTTTTTT.

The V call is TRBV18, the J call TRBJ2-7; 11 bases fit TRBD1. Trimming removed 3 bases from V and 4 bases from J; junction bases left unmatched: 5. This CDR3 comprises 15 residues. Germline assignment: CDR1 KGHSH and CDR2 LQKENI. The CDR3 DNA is TGTGCCAGCTCACCTGGGACAGGGGGTTTTTACGAGCAGTACTTC. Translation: CASSPGTGGFYEQYF.

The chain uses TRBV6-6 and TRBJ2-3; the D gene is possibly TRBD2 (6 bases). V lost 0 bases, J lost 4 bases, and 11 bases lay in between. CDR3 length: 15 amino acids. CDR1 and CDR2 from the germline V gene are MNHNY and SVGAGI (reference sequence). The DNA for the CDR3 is TGTGCCAGCAGTTACTCCCGGGCGGGATCAGATACGCAGTATTTT. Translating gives CASSYSRAGSDTQYF.

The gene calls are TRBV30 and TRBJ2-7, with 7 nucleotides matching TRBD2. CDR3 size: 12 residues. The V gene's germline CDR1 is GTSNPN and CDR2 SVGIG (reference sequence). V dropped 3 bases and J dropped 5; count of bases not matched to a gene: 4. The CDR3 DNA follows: TGTGCCTGGAGAAGGGAGGGCAACGAGCAGTACTTC. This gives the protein CAWRREGNEQYF.

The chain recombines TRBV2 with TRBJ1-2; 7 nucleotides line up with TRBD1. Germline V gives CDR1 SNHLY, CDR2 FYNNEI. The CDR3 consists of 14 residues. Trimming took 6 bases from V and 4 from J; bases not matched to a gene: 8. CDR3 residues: CASSPDRVAYGYTF. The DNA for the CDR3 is TGTGCCAGCAGCCCCGACAGGGTGGCCTATGGCTACACCTTC.

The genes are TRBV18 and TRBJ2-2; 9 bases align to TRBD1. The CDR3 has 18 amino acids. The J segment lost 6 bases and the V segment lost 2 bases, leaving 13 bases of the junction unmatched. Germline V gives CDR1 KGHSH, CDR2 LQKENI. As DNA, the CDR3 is TGTGCCAGCTCACCAAGGGTACCGGGACAGGGTTTCTCCGGGGAGCTGTTTTTT. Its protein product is CASSPRVPGQGFSGELFF. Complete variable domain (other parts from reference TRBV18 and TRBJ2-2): NAGVMQNPRHLVRRRGQEARLRCSPMKGHSHVYWYRQLPEEGLKFMVYLQKENIIDESGMPKERFSAEFPKEGPSILRIQQVVRGDSAAYFCASSPRVPGQGFSGELFFGEGSRLTVL.